This note documents a single T cell receptor beta chain sequence. The antigen it binds to is not known. The record has no base qualities; no much larger clone is one base away. Ficoll-Paque density gradient centrifugation was used to isolate PBMCs. These data come from a study of T-cell memory formation after mild COVID-19 (dated by TCRdb to the early 2020s). About the study as a whole: Most TCR sequence clusters were specific to one of the two donors. Longitudinal TCRalpha and TCRbeta repertoire sequencing tracked T-cell clones expanding and contracting after mild COVID-19 in two donors. The cohort was made up of two young adult volunteers, one female and one male, who were previously healthy.

V is trimmed back by 5 bases and J by 3 bases, and the junction contains 10 bases that no gene match accounts for. Spanning cysteine to phenylalanine, the CDR3 consists of 15 amino acids. Here the CDR3 DNA is all that survives: 45 bases in frame from base 1. Via the germline V gene, CDR1 is MGHRA and CDR2 YSYEKL. The sequencer listed for this sample is Illumina NovaSeq 6000. TCRalpha and TCRbeta cDNA libraries were constructed by 5'RACE with constant-segment primers, with sample barcodes and unique molecular identifiers being introduced. Trizol reagent was used to extract RNA from every sample. The libraries were amplified in two PCR steps, and the second step added a second sample barcode and Illumina TruSeq adapters. Sequencing of libraries was performed on an Illumina NovaSeq with 2 x 150 bp paired-end reads. The original methods were these. The reads were demultiplexed and collapsed into UMI-guided consensus sequences using migec v1.2.7. Using mixcr v2.1.11, UMI consensuses were aligned to TRA and TRB V and J templates and then assembled into clonotypes. A clonotype was counted as expanded or contracted only when both edgeR and NoisET called the clonotype significant, with the noise models trained on biological replicates. For edgeR calls, the cutoffs were a false discovery rate-adjusted p below 0.01 and a log2 fold-change threshold of 1. As an exploratory analysis of dynamics, PCA with hierarchical clustering was applied to max-normalized trajectories of the 1000 most abundant clonotypes. Separately sequenced CD4+ and CD8+ repertoires were used to assign a CD4 or CD8 phenotype to each responding clone. In TCRdb, the public reads were trimmed at Q25 with fastp and aligned with MiXCR, with productive beta chains retained. Entries that share a CDR3 protein sequence are merged under the most common genes and DNA. These V and J calls derive from TCRdb rather than the authors' analysis. This sample holds about 350,000 distinct CDR3 sequences; roughly 13% were observed only once. The ten largest clonotypes hold 22% of the sample.

Broader findings and caveats from the paper: The second-wave clones that peaked on day 37 were not confirmed to be SARS-CoV-2 specific. Only a couple of mild cases were covered in the study, and larger cohorts including severe cases with pre-infection samples were considered necessary. The detection of some responding clones in pre-infection memory suggests that pre-existing cross-reactive memory T cells joined the SARS-CoV-2 response. Contracting CD4+ clones turned up mainly in the CM and EM memory subsets, whereas EMRA was where CD8+ clones were enriched. Balanced CD4/CD8 phenotypes were observed for clones contracting from day 15 to 85, whereas a bias towards CD4+ was observed for a second wave of clones expanding from day 15 to 37.

What was sequenced was PBMCs or a T cell subset sorted from them (not recorded which). The source is a man between 18 and 35 years old who had mild COVID-19 (a few samples of this study predate the infection). The sample titles of this study are shuffled in the database, so cell type and time point are left out; the donor was told from shared clones. The chain links TRBV4-1 with TRBJ2-7, with 7 bases matching TRBD2. The CDR3 protein sequence reads: CASSGGGSALYEQYF. At the DNA level, the sequence is TGCGCCAGCAGCGGGGGGGGTTCGGCCCTCTACGAGCAGTACTTC.